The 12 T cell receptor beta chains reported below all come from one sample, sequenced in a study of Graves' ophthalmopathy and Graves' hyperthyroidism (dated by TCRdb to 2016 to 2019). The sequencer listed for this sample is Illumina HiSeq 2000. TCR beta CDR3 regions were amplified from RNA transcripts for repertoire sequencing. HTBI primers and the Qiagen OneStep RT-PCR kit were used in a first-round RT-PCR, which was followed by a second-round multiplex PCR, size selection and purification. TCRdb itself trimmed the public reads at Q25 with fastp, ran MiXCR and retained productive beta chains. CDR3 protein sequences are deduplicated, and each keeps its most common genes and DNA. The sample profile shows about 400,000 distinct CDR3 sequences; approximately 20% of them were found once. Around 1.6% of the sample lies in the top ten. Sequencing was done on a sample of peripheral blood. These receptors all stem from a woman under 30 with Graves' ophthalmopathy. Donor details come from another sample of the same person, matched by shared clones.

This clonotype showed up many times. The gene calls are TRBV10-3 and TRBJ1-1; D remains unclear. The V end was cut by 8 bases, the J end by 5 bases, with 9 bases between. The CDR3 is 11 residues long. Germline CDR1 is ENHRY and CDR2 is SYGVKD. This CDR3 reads CAIGSGTEAFF. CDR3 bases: TGTGCCATCGGTAGTGGAACTGAAGCTTTCTTT.

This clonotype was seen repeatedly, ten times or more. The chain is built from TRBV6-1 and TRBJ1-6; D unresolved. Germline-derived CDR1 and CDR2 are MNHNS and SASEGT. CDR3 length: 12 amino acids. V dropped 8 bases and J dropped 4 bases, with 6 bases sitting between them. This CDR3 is CASRMYNSPLHF. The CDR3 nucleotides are TGTGCCAGCCGCATGTATAATTCACCCCTCCACTTT.

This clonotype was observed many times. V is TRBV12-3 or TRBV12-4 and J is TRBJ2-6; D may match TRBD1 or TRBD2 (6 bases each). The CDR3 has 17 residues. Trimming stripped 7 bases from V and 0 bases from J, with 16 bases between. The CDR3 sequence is CASTTGRFVSGANVLTF. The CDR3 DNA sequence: TGTGCCAGCACAACAGGGAGGTTTGTCTCTGGGGCCAACGTCCTGACTTTC.

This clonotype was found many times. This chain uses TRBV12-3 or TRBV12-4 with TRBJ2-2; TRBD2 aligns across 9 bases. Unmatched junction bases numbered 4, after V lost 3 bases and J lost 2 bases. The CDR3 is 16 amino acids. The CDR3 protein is CASSFLAGVNTGELFF. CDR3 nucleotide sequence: TGTGCCAGCAGTTTCTTAGCGGGAGTAAACACCGGGGAGCTGTTTTTT.

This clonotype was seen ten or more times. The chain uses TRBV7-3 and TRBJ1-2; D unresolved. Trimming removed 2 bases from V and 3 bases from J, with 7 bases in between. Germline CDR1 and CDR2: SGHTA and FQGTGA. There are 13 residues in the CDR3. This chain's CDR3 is CASSLVPHYGYTF. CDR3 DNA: TGTGCCAGCAGCTTAGTGCCTCACTATGGCTACACCTTC.

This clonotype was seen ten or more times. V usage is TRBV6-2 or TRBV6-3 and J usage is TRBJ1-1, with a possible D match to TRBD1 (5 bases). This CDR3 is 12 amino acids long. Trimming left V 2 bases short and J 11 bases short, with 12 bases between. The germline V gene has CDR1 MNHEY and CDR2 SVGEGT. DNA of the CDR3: TGTGCCAGCAGTTACCCTCTCCGGGGGGCTTTCTTT. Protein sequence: CASSYPLRGAFF.

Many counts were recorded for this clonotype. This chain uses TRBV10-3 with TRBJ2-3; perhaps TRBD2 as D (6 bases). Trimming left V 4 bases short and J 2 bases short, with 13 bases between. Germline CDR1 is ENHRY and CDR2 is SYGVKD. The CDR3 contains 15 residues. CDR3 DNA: TGTGCCATCAGTGGTGGGGGGAGCAACACAGATACGCAGTATTTT. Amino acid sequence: CAISGGGSNTDTQYF.

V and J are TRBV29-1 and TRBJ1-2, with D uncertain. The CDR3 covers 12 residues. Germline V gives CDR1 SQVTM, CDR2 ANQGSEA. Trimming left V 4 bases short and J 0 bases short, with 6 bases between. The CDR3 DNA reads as TGCAGCGTTGTCCTGACTAACTATGGCTACACCTTC. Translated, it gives CSVVLTNYGYTF.

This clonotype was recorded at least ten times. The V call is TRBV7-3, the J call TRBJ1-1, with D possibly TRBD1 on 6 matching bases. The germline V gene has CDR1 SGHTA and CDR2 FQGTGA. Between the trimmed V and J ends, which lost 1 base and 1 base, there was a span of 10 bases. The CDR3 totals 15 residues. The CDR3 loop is CASSLKGGGNTEAFF. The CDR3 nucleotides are TGTGCCAGCAGCTTAAAGGGGGGAGGGAACACTGAAGCTTTCTTT.

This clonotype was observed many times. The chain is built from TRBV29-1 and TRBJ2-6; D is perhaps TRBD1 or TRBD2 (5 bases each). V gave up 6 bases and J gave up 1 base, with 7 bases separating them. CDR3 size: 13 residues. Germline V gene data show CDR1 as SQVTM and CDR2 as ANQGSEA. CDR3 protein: CSVRGSGANVLTF. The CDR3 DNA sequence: TGCAGCGTGAGGGGATCTGGGGCCAACGTCCTGACTTTC.

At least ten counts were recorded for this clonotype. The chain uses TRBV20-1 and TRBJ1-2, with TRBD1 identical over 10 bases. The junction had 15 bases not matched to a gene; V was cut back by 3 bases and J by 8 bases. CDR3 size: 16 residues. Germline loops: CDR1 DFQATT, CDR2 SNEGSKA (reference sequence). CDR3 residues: CSARGETGGVLGGYTF. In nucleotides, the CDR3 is TGCAGTGCTAGGGGTGAGACAGGGGGCGTCTTGGGCGGCTACACCTTC.

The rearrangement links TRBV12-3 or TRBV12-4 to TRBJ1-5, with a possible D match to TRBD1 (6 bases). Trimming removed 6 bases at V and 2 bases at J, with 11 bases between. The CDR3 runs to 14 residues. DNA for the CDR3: TGTGCCAGCAGCAACGACAGGCGCAATCAGCCCCAGCATTTT. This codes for CASSNDRRNQPQHF.